This paragraph covers one T cell receptor beta chain sequence. This sample was included in a study of patients and donors after allogeneic stem cell transplantation. MiXCR was run by TCRdb on the RT-PCR reads, yielding one entry per CDR3 protein. The sample holds more than 150,000 distinct CDR3 sequences, approximately 41% seen once. The CDR3 is 13 residues long. V dropped 6 bases and J dropped 5 bases, with 13 bases sitting between them. The V gene's germline CDR1 is SEHNR and CDR2 FQNEAQ (reference sequence). The sequenced material came from blood, either unsorted or a sorted T cell fraction (not recorded which). This TCR was sampled from a human donor who was either an allogeneic HSCT recipient or a stem cell or donor lymphocyte infusion donor (not recorded which). It is not recorded whose cells these are; they may come from a transplant donor. V and J are TRBV7-9 and TRBJ1-2; D is unresolved. In DNA form, the CDR3 reads TGTGCCAGCAGATCCGACGGTGAATATGGCTACACCTTC. Its protein product is CASRSDGEYGYTF.